These T cell receptor beta chains were read from a single sample in a study of cytomegalovirus exposure and HLA in healthy donors. Sequenced by immunoSEQ multiplex PCR; TCRdb stores in-frame clones only, minus some. The data show around 200,000 clones, with around 79% seen just once and over 1.5% held by the top ten. Sequenced input: PBMCs. The receptors shown here come from a woman between 18 and 30 years old in good health and CMV-seronegative. Both conserved end residues are part of each CDR3. D genes are given only for firm matches. Rows give clone size only sometimes, using once, few, many, or a class for an expanded clone.

>TRBV18|-|TRBJ1-1|-
TGTGCCAGCTCACCGGCAGGTAGCACTGAAGCTTTCTTT
CASSPAGSTEAFF
>TRBV30|-|TRBJ1-5|-
TGTGCCTGGAGCATGGGGGACACGGATCAGCCCCAGCATTTT
CAWSMGDTDQPQHF
>TRBV2|TRBD1|TRBJ2-5|-
TGTGCCAGCAGCGGTATGGGACAGAACCAAGAGACCCAGTACTTC
CASSGMGQNQETQYF
>TRBV6-5|-|TRBJ2-7|few
TGTGCCAGCAGGCTACGTGACAGCTACTACGAGCAGTACTTC
CASRLRDSYYEQYF
>TRBV19|-|TRBJ1-5|-
TGTGCCAGTCAAACCCCGGGACAACCCCAGCATTTT
CASQTPGQPQHF
>TRBV21-1|-|TRBJ2-3|-
TGTGCCAGCAGCACCCCGGGGGTTAGCACAGATACGCAGTATTTT
CASSTPGVSTDTQYF
>TRBV9|-|TRBJ1-1|-
TGTGCCAGCAGCCTTGGACACAAGAACACTGAAGCTTTCTTT
CASSLGHKNTEAFF
>TRBV7-2|-|TRBJ1-1|-
TGTGCCAGCAGCCTCCCCCCGGGGACTGAAGCTTTCTTT
CASSLPPGTEAFF
>TRBV5-1|-|TRBJ1-2|-
TGCGCCAGCAGCTTCGCTGCCACAGACTATGGCTACACCTTC
CASSFAATDYGYTF
>TRBV5-1|TRBD1|TRBJ2-2|-
TGCGCCAGCAGCGATGGACAGGGGGACGGGGAGCTGTTTTTT
CASSDGQGDGELFF
>TRBV7-2|-|TRBJ1-6|few
TGTGCCAGCAGCTTGAGAGGATACTATAATTCACCCCTCCACTTT
CASSLRGYYNSPLHF
>TRBV27|-|TRBJ1-6|few
TGTGCCAGCAGTATGGCCAGCGGATCACTCCACTTT
CASSMASGSLHF
>TRBV5-1|-|TRBJ1-2|-
TGCGCCAGCAGCTTGGCCGATAGCTACCCGGGCTACACCTTC
CASSLADSYPGYTF
>TRBV7-9|-|TRBJ1-4|-
TGTGCCAGCAGCTTAGGGACAACCCCTGAAAAACTGTTTTTT
CASSLGTTPEKLFF
>TRBV4-1|-|TRBJ2-3|-
TGCGCCAGCAGCCAAGAAGTGAGGATTACAGATACGCAGTATTTT
CASSQEVRITDTQYF
>TRBV7-6|TRBD2|TRBJ2-7|once
TGTGCCAGCAGCCGAAGACTAGCGGGGATAAACTACGAGCAGTACTTC
CASSRRLAGINYEQYF
>TRBV18|TRBD1|TRBJ1-5|-
TGTGCCAGCTCGTCGACAGGGGGCCAGCCCCAGCATTTT
CASSSTGGQPQHF
>TRBV7-2|TRBD2|TRBJ2-5|-
TGTGCCAGCAGCCGGGGGGGAGGGAAAGAGACCCAGTACTTC
CASSRGGGKETQYF
>TRBV7-2|-|TRBJ1-4|-
TGTGCCAGCAGCCCCCCTATCGCAACTAATGAAAAACTGTTTTTT
CASSPPIATNEKLFF
>TRBV5-6|-|TRBJ1-2|-
TGTGCCAGCAGCCTGATCTCGGGGTATGGCTACACCTTC
CASSLISGYGYTF
>TRBV4-1|-|TRBJ1-1|-
TGCGCCAGTTCCGGACAGATGAACACTGAAGCTTTCTTT
CASSGQMNTEAFF
>TRBV9|-|TRBJ1-3|-
TGTGCCAGCCAGGGCACCTCTGGAAACACCATATATTTT
CASQGTSGNTIYF